The present entry profiles one TCR beta chain with its context. Per germline, CDR1 MDHEN and CDR2 SYDVKM. This CDR3 region has 15 residues. Trimming pared 6 bases from V and 0 bases from J, leaving 15 bases between. This sample is part of a study of blood T cell repertoires in COVID-19. The overall study: Sites in the United States, Italy and Spain provided acute and convalescent COVID-19 samples. PBMCs, B-cell-depleted T cells, or T cells were the source of the cDNA or gDNA that made up the material.

Original handling: Amplification of reference gene primers was used by the study to estimate nucleated cell counts. TCRdb's copy holds only in-frame clones and misses some; the assay was immunoSEQ multiplex PCR. V, J and clone size derive from that table, while D and trimming were established from the DNA sequence. The data show 90,000 to 120,000 clones, with roughly 80% seen just once and 4% to 5.5% held by the top ten. This sequence originates from a human donor in a cohort sampled during active COVID-19. V gene TRBV28 combines with J gene TRBJ2-7; a weak D match, TRBD1 (7 bases). The source material was peripheral blood. CDR3 sequence (DNA): TGTGCCAGCAGCCGCAGGGGGGCGAGCTCCTACGAGCAGTACTTC. Protein: CASSRRGASSYEQYF.